Sequencing of this TCR beta chain was carried out in a study of OX40 agonist ivuxolimab in advanced cancers. CDR1 is SGDLS and CDR2 is YYNGEE in the germline V gene. The CDR3 extends over 17 amino acids. Trimming removed 2 bases at V and 0 bases at J, with 15 bases between. Libraries were prepared by immunoSEQ multiplex PCR; TCRdb keeps only in-frame clonotypes and omits some of them. The sample includes 35,000 to 55,000 clones, approximately 88% of them seen just once. This sequence was found in an adult with an advanced solid tumor such as melanoma, head and neck, liver or kidney cancer. The rearrangement links TRBV9 to TRBJ2-1; D is unclear. The specimen comprised CD4+ or CD8+ T cells sorted from blood, sampled in a trial of the OX40 agonist ivuxolimab. CDR3 DNA sequence: TGTGCCAGCAGCGTTACGACCAGGCAGAGCTCCTACAATGAGCAGTTCTTC. Protein: CASSVTTRQSSYNEQFF.